The present TCR beta chain was sequenced within a study of CXCR3-negative and CXCR3-positive naive CD8 T cells. The study made its TRB cDNA libraries by 5' RACE, adding UMI labels. Reprocessing the 5' RACE reads, TCRdb reports a single entry for every CDR3 protein and omits DNA. The sample features fewer than 55,000 distinct CDR3 sequences, with approximately 1.5% in its top ten. The CDR3 extends over 18 amino acids. The specimen was naive CXCR3- CD8+ T cells from blood. This sample's subset: CD45RO-CCR7+CD27+CD95- naive CD8+ T cells lacking CXCR3 (TNR3-). The chain recombines TRBV23-1 with TRBJ2-7; TCRdb picks TRBD2, but there is no DNA to check that call. TRBV23-1 is an open reading frame whose function is uncertain. The receptor was derived from a human donor in good health. Some clones in this sample may be carry-over from other donors' samples. CDR3 loop: CASRPGLAGGRTSYEQYF.